The 14 T cell receptor beta chains below were found in one sample sequenced in a study of response to subunit inactivated influenza vaccine. TCRdb used MiXCR to reprocess the RT-PCR reads, holding one entry per CDR3 protein. The sample lists around 470,000 distinct CDR3 sequences, under 8.5% occurring once. This sample comprised PBMCs from blood, obtained approximately 25 months after vaccination. These receptors all come from a man aged 45 to 75 who received an inactivated influenza vaccine.

This clonotype has a count of ten or more. The chain recombines TRBV5-1 with TRBJ2-5; the D call may be TRBD1 or TRBD2 (5 bases each). This CDR3 has 14 amino acids. V lost 4 bases to trimming and J lost 1 base, with 11 bases between them. CDR1 SGHRS and CDR2 YFSETQ come from the germline V gene. CDR3 loop: CASSIRDLQETQYF. CDR3 nucleotides: TGCGCCAGCAGCATCCGGGACCTCCAAGAGACCCAGTACTTC.

There are a few counts of this clonotype. The chain couples TRBV29-1 to TRBJ2-5, with 8 bases aligning to TRBD2. V was pared by 4 bases and J by 2 bases, with 6 bases of the junction left unmatched. This CDR3 spans 14 amino acids. Germline V lookup: CDR1 SQVTM, CDR2 ANQGSEA. The CDR3, as DNA: TGCAGCGTTGTCGGGAGGGCCAAACAAGAGACCCAGTACTTC. Its protein product is CSVVGRAKQETQYF. Variable domain in full (rest from reference TRBV29-1 and TRBJ2-5): SAVISQKPSRDICQRGTSLTIQCQVDSQVTMMFWYRQQPGQSLTLIATANQGSEATYESGFVIDKFPISRPNLTFSTLTVSNMSPEDSSIYLCSVVGRAKQETQYFGPGTRLLVL.

This clonotype appeared many times. The chain is built from TRBV2 and TRBJ2-1; D ambiguous. The ends were cut back, 6 bases at V and 0 bases at J, with 9 bases in the middle. CDR3 length: 14 residues. Germline CDR1 and CDR2: SNHLY and FYNNEI. In DNA, the CDR3 is TGTGCCAGCAGGGTCGAAAGCTCCTACAATGAGCAGTTCTTC. The encoded protein is CASRVESSYNEQFF.

This clonotype was picked up many times. The chain is built from TRBV7-2 and TRBJ1-5; D perhaps matches TRBD1 (5 bases). Germline assignment: CDR1 SGHTA and CDR2 FQGNSA. Trimming took off 0 bases at V and 2 bases at J, with 5 bases between the two ends. CDR3 length: 14 residues. For the CDR3, the DNA is TGTGCCAGCAGCTTAGCACAGGGCAATCAGCCCCAGCATTTT. Translated: CASSLAQGNQPQHF.

This chain connects TRBV7-2 to TRBJ2-5; D uncertain. The CDR3 totals 11 residues. V lost 5 bases, J lost 7 bases, and 8 bases lay in between. Germline values: CDR1 SGHTA, CDR2 FQGNSA. CDR3: CASSQKVTQYF. CDR3 bases: TGTGCCAGCAGCCAAAAGGTGACCCAGTACTTC.

This clonotype was seen repeatedly, ten times or more. V is TRBV29-1 and J is TRBJ2-1; maybe TRBD1 (5 bases). V shed 7 bases and J shed 10 bases, with 11 bases lying between them. The CDR3 is 10 residues long. Germline V gene lookup returns CDR1 SQVTM and CDR2 ANQGSEA. CDR3 sequence (DNA): TGCAGCGCAAACACAGGCGAGCAGTTCTTC. Protein product: CSANTGEQFF.

In this sample, this clonotype turned up a few times. The chain is built from TRBV6-5 and TRBJ2-7, with 8 bases aligning to TRBD2. The CDR3 covers 14 residues. The J segment lost 2 bases and the V segment lost 4 bases, leaving 4 bases of the junction unmatched. Germline assignment: CDR1 MNHEY and CDR2 SVGAGI. As DNA, the CDR3 is TGTGCCAGCAGTTCTAGACTAGCGCCCTACGAGCAGTACTTC. Translation gives CASSSRLAPYEQYF.

This rearrangement joins TRBV5-1 to TRBJ2-1; the D gene is possibly TRBD1 (5 bases). Germline-derived CDR1 and CDR2 are SGHRS and YFSETQ. V lost 2 bases and J lost 10, with 10 bases in between. CDR3 length: 12 amino acids. The CDR3: CASSLQQVEQFF. Here the CDR3 DNA reads TGCGCCAGCAGCTTACAACAGGTAGAGCAGTTCTTC.

This clonotype qualifies as medium-sized. The genes are TRBV12-3 or TRBV12-4 and TRBJ1-2; a weak D match, TRBD1 (5 bases). V shed 8 bases and J shed 2 bases, with 12 bases lying between them. The CDR3 runs 13 residues. CDR3 in amino acids: CASATGTNYGYTF. DNA of the CDR3: TGTGCCAGCGCTACCGGGACCAACTATGGCTACACCTTC.

The table lists this clonotype with many counts. The CDR3, as DNA: TGTGCTACTTACAGGGAGCGAAACACTGAAGCTTTCTTT. Amino acids: CATYRERNTEAFF. The genes are TRBV30 and TRBJ1-1, with D possibly being TRBD1 (6 bases). The CDR3 extends over 13 amino acids. Germline values: CDR1 GTSNPN, CDR2 SVGIG (reference sequence).

This clonotype turned up a few times. The chain has TRBV5-4 and TRBJ2-1; the match to TRBD2 covers 10 bases. There are 15 residues in the CDR3. Germline V gene lookup returns CDR1 SGHNT and CDR2 YYREEE (reference sequence). V dropped 0 bases and J dropped 10; count of bases not matched to a gene: 7. The CDR3 DNA sequence: TGTGCCAGCAGCTTGGAAAGCGGGGGGGCGGGGGAGCAGTTCTTC. Encoded protein: CASSLESGGAGEQFF.

The chain uses TRBV2 and TRBJ2-1, with a possible D match to TRBD2 (6 bases). The CDR3 length is 15 residues. The germline gives CDR1 SNHLY, CDR2 FYNNEI. V was clipped by 5 bases and J by 7 bases, with 18 bases between them. The CDR3 coding sequence is TGTGCCAGCAGTTTCCGGGACGGTGGGGGGAATGAGCAGTTCTTC. Residues: CASSFRDGGGNEQFF. The variable domain in full, completed from reference TRBV2 and TRBJ2-1, reads EPEVTQTPSHQVTQMGQEVILRCVPISNHLYFYWYRQILGQKVEFLVSFYNNEISEKSEIFDDQFSVERPDGSNFTLKIRSTKLEDSAMYFCASSFRDGGGNEQFFGPGTRLTVL.

V usage is TRBV5-1 and J usage is TRBJ2-5; TRBD2 might be the D (5 bases). Deletions cut 7 bases from V and 2 bases from J, with 15 bases between. The length of the CDR3 is 14 residues. Germline V gene data show CDR1 as SGHRS and CDR2 as YFSETQ. The CDR3 spells CASSLDWFQETQYF. The CDR3 nucleotides read TGCGCCAGCTCCTTGGACTGGTTTCAAGAGACCCAGTACTTC.

This clonotype has just a few counts. The chain combines TRBV2 with TRBJ2-1; 7 nucleotides agree with TRBD2. Germline CDR1 is SNHLY and CDR2 is FYNNEI. This CDR3 spans 16 amino acids. J lost 3 bases, V lost 5 bases, and 10 bases had no gene match. The CDR3 loop is CASSLSGTYVYNEQFF. In nucleotides, the CDR3 is TGTGCCAGCAGTCTAAGCGGGACTTATGTCTACAATGAGCAGTTCTTC.